The present T cell receptor beta chain was sequenced within a study of T cell responses to AZD1222 COVID-19 vaccine (dated by TCRdb to about 2021). A note on the overall study: AZD1222 recipients with second doses at about 4 weeks or about 12 weeks were pooled, because spike-specific TCR depth and breadth did not differ between schedules. A total of about 240 trial participants underwent TCR sequencing, of whom approximately 210 received two doses of AZD1222 and about 26 received two doses of the MenACWY control vaccine. Trial participants were enrolled by age into 18-55, 56-69 and 70-plus year subgroups, with around 150, 28 and 57 TCR-sequenced participants respectively.

Points on this clone: The antigen it binds to is not known. Per-nucleotide qualities are absent, and no much larger clonotype sits a single base away.

What the study reported, not specific to this receptor: The whole spike protein was spanned by vaccine-associated CD4 TCRs, and dominant responses were seen in regions 160-218 and 743-854. A significant rise in spike-specific TCR breadth and depth was observed after two AZD1222 doses relative to day 0 and relative to MenACWY recipients. The 56-69-year group was small, and its depth increase did not reach significance, likely because of low power. Only six AZD1222 recipients were SARS-CoV-2 seropositive at baseline, limiting conclusions about previously exposed vaccinees. Participants were mostly white British and included more females than males, and it was suggested by the authors that clonal diversity may have been underestimated. Because no day 14 peak-response samples were available, the repertoires could be characterized only after the peak T cell response. Reportedly, close to half of the unique spike-specific TCRs recognized epitopes lying outside the regions that are mutated in the B.1.351 and B.1.1.7 variants.

Sample time point, as interpreted from the label and publication: baseline before first vaccination. Vaccinee samples came from UK trials COV001 and COV002, including a single-blind randomized controlled phase 2/3 trial of AZD1222 (ChAdOx1 nCoV-19) in healthy adults. For TCRbeta chain sequencing, PBMC samples from trial participants were taken at day 0 and at day 28 after the second dose. The CDR3 regions of human TCRbeta chains were analyzed by immunosequencing. The authors' pipeline ran thus. TCRs in the repertoires were matched against a reference library of SARS-CoV-2-specific TCRs that had been generated with the MIRA antigen-specificity platform. Breadth meant the fraction of unique TCRs that were SARS-CoV-2-associated, whereas depth meant the fraction of total T cells that were SARS-CoV-2-associated. Each spike-specific TCR was assigned to its reactive spike region and to a CD4 or CD8 class using the MIRA data. Log10-transformed breadth and depth values were compared by one-way ANOVA with Sidak's multiple comparisons tests. TCRdb stores this immuneACCESS table with in-frame sequences only. Part of the clones is absent; in the studies checked, under half of the shortfall reflects unresolved V genes, and no reason is known for the rest. V, J and clone size are taken as reported in that table, and D and trimming were inferred from the DNA itself. The sample data list over 95,000 clones, and 70% to 90% of these were observed just once. Around 3.1% of the sample comes from the top ten.

The CDR3 goes from the cysteine to the phenylalanine over 13 residues. The kept DNA is CDR3 alone, 39 bases in frame from the first base. CDR1 SGHVS and CDR2 FQNEAQ are derived from the germline V gene. Germline trimming amounts to 5 bases on V and 6 bases on J, with 4 as the count of junction bases outside the gene matches. The chain links TRBV7-8 with TRBJ1-2; 9 bases in between match TRBD1. This clonotype originated in an adult in good health. Material: peripheral blood, obtained on day 0 of AZD1222 vaccination. CDR3 reads: CASSPGTGNGYTF. The DNA sequence is TGTGCCAGCAGCCCCGGGACAGGGAATGGCTACACCTTC.